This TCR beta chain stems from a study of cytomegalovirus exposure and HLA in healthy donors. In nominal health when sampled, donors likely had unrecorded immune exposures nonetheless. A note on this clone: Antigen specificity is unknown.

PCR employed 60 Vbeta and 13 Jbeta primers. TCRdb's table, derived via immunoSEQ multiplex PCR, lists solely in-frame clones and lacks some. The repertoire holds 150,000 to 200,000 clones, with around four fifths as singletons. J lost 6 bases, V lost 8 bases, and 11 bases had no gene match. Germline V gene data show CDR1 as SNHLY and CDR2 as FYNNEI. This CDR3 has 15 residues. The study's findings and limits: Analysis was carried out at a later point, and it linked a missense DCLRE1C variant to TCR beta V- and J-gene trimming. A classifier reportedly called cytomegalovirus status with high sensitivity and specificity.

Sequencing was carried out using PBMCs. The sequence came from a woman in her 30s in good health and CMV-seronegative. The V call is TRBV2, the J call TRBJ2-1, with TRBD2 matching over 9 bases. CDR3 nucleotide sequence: TGTGCCAGCTGCGGAGGTCTAGCGGGGATCAATGAGCAGTTCTTC. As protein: CASCGGLAGINEQFF.